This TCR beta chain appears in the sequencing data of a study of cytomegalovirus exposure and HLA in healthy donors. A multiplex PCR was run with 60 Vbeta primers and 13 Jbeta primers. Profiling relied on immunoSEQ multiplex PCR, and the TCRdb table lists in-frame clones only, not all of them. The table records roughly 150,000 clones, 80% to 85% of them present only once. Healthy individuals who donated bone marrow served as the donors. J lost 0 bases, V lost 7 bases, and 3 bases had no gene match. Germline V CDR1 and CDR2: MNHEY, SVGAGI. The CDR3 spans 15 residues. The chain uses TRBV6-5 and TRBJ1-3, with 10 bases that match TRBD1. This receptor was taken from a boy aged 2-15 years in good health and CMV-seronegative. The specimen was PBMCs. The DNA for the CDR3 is TGTGCCAGCATCGACAGGGGGCTCTCTGGAAACACCATATATTTT. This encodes CASIDRGLSGNTIYF.